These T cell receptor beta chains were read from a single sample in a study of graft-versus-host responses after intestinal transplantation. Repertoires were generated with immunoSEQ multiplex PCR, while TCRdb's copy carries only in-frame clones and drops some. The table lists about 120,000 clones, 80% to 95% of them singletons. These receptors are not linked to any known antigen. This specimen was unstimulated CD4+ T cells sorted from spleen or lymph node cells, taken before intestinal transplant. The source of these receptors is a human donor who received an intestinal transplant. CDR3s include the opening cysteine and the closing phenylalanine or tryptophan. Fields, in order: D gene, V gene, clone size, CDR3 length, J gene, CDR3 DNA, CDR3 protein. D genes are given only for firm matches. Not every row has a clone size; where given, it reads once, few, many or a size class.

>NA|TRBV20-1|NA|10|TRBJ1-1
TGCAGTGGGGTACGAAACGGAGCTTTCTTT
CSGVRNGAFF
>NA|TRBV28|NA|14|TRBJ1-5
TGTGCCAGCAGTTTTGGGGGCGTCAATCAGCCCCAGCATTTT
CASSFGGVNQPQHF
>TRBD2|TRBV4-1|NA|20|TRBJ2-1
TGCGCCAGCAGCCAAGTTCATCTGACTAGCGGGAAGGGGTCCTACAATGAGCAGTTCTTC
CASSQVHLTSGKGSYNEQFF
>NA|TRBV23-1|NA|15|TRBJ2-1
TGCGCCAGCAGTCAATCCAGGATCCCCTACAATGAGCAGTTCTTC
CASSQSRIPYNEQFF
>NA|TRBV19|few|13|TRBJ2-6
TGTGCCAGTAAGAGTACTGGGGCCAACGTCCTGACTTTC
CASKSTGANVLTF
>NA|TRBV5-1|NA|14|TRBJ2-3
TGCGCCAGCAGCCCGATGGGGGTCACAGATACGCAGTATTTT
CASSPMGVTDTQYF
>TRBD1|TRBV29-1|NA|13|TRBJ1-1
TGCAGCGTTGAGGCCACAGGGGGCACTGAAGCTTTCTTT
CSVEATGGTEAFF
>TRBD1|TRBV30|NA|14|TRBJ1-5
TGTGCCTGGGAGGACAGGGGGAGCAATCAGCCCCAGCATTTT
CAWEDRGSNQPQHF
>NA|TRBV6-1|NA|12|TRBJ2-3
TGTGCCAGCAACAATCCGAGGGATACGCAGTATTTT
CASNNPRDTQYF
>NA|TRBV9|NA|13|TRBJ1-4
TGTGCCAGCAGCGTAGCGTGGGTCGGCGAACTGTTTTTT
CASSVAWVGELFF